This TCR beta chain was sequenced for a study of a mutant IDH1 vaccine in newly diagnosed glioma. About the study: The earlier regimen, radiotherapy, temozolomide, or both, was most often both. Points from the study as a whole: The authors found pseudoprogression apparently unrelated to changes in top peripheral T cell clonotypes.

Details on this clone: Its antigen remains unidentified.

The CDR3 length is 14 residues. Germline V gene lookup returns CDR1 MRHNA and CDR2 SNTAGT. Trimming took 8 bases from V and 0 from J, leaving 8 bases between them. Time point of the sample: baseline, week 1 (first vaccination visit). Regarding treatment: pre-vaccination baseline after standard-of-care therapy. TCRdb's copy holds only in-frame clones and misses some; the assay was immunoSEQ multiplex PCR. The sample gives about 67,000 clones, around 83% of which show up once; approximately 4.5% is in the top ten. This receptor was taken from a woman under 30 with glioma. Some clones in this sample may be carry-over from other donors' samples. V and J are TRBV6-4 and TRBJ2-6; no clear D gene. The sample in question was peripheral blood mononuclear cells (PBMCs), obtained from a glioma patient treated with radiotherapy, temozolomide or both. The CDR3 DNA reads as TGTGCCAGCCTCTCTTTCTCTGGGGCCAACGTCCTGACTTTC. It codes for CASLSFSGANVLTF.